This passage covers 16 T cell receptor beta chains from one sample sequenced in a study of PD-1 blockade in classical Hodgkin lymphoma. Clones were read by immunoSEQ multiplex PCR, and TCRdb kept only the in-frame ones, dropping some. The sample lists fewer than 35,000 clones; around 82% were seen once. The time point is: cycle 4 day 1 (C4D1), after more than five weeks of nivolumab. Brentuximab vedotin exposure varied, and every patient relapsed after autologous stem cell transplantation. The specimen was peripheral blood mononuclear cells (PBMCs), collected before the fourth cycle of nivolumab. The source is a human donor with classical Hodgkin lymphoma.

This clone is a singleton in its sample. V usage is TRBV7-3 and J usage is TRBJ2-2; 7 bases fit TRBD1. Germline V gene lookup returns CDR1 SGHTA and CDR2 FQGTGA. There are 18 residues in the CDR3. The trim removed 0 bases at V and 1 base at J, leaving 8 bases unmatched. The CDR3 sequence is CASSLTDTGTVNTGELFF. The CDR3 DNA follows: TGTGCCAGCAGCTTAACCGACACCGGGACAGTGAACACCGGGGAGCTGTTTTTT. Full variable domain (remainder filled in from reference TRBV7-3 and TRBJ2-2): GAGVSQTPSNKVTEKGKYVELRCDPISGHTALYWYRQSLGQGPEFLIYFQGTGAADDSGLPNDRFFAVRPEGSVSTLKIQRTERGDSAVYLCASSLTDTGTVNTGELFFGEGSRLTVL.

J is TRBJ1-1 and V is TRBV5-1; the D is unclear. This CDR3 is built from 13 residues. The V gene's germline CDR1 is SGHRS and CDR2 YFSETQ. V lost 2 bases, J lost 0 bases, and 5 bases lay in between. This CDR3 is CASSFSMNTEAFF. Here the CDR3 DNA reads TGCGCCAGCAGCTTTTCCATGAACACTGAAGCTTTCTTT.

V usage is TRBV4-3 and J usage is TRBJ1-2; the D is unclear. The V gene lost 4 bases and the J gene lost 0 bases, with 6 bases spanning the gap. This CDR3 comprises 13 residues. Germline V gene data show CDR1 as LGHNA and CDR2 as YSLEER. The CDR3, as DNA: TGCGCCAGCAGCCCTGAGGCTAACTATGGCTACACCTTC. Translating gives CASSPEANYGYTF.

This CDR3 reads CASSAEVGTQYF. CDR3 nucleotides: TGTGCCAGCAGCGCGGAGGTCGGGACCCAGTACTTC. The chain has TRBV9 and TRBJ2-5; D possibly corresponds to TRBD2 (5 bases). Germline CDR1 SGDLS, CDR2 YYNGEE. This CDR3 has 12 residues. Trimming took off 3 bases at V and 7 bases at J, with 10 bases between the two ends.

V gene TRBV30 combines with J gene TRBJ2-4; 8 positions match TRBD1. V was clipped by 1 base and J by 4 bases; unmatched bases: 0. The length of the CDR3 is 13 residues. Germline CDR1 and CDR2: GTSNPN and SVGIG (reference sequence). The CDR3 loop reads CAWSDRGKNIQYF. The CDR3 DNA sequence: TGTGCCTGGAGTGACAGGGGGAAAAACATTCAGTACTTC. The full variable domain, in which reference TRBV30 and TRBJ2-4 provide the parts outside the CDR3, is SQTIHQWPATLVQPVGSPLSLECTVEGTSNPNLYWYRQAAGRGLQLLFYSVGIGQISSEVPQNLSASRPQDRQFILSSKKLLLSDSGFYLCAWSDRGKNIQYFGAGTRLSVL.

The chain uses TRBV5-5 and TRBJ1-1, with 7 nucleotides matching TRBD1. Germline V lookup: CDR1 SGHKS, CDR2 YYEKEE (reference sequence). The CDR3 spans 14 residues. J lost 3 bases, V lost 4 bases, and 6 bases had no gene match. CDR3 bases: TGTGCCAGCAGCACAGGGGATTGGGACACTGAAGCTTTCTTT. Translating gives CASSTGDWDTEAFF.

The gene calls are TRBV5-1 and TRBJ2-5; no firm D call. This CDR3 spans 13 amino acids. CDR1 is SGHRS, CDR2 YFSETQ, per germline. Trimming took 3 bases from V and 5 from J, leaving 11 bases between them. Written as DNA, the CDR3 is TGCGCCAGCAGCTCCCGAGATAGGGAGACCCAGTACTTC. Protein: CASSSRDRETQYF.

The V call is TRBV27, the J call TRBJ2-1; D gene uncertain. The germline V gene encodes CDR1 MNHEY and CDR2 SMNVEV (reference sequence). Deletions cut 5 bases from V and 1 base from J, with 3 bases between. The CDR3 is 12 residues long. CDR3 DNA: TGTGCCAGCAGTGGGTCCTACAATGAGCAGTTCTTC. This translates into CASSGSYNEQFF.

This rearrangement joins TRBV19 to TRBJ2-1, with D tentatively TRBD2 (5 bases). The CDR3 spans 14 residues. V shed 1 base and J shed 3 bases, with 7 bases lying between them. CDR1 and CDR2 (germline): LNHDA, SQIVND (reference sequence). The CDR3 coding sequence is TGTGCCAGTAGTATAGCGGACTTCTACAATGAGCAGTTCTTC. Encoded protein: CASSIADFYNEQFF. Full variable domain (missing parts from reference TRBV19 and TRBJ2-1): DGGITQSPKYLFRKEGQNVTLSCEQNLNHDAMYWYRQDPGQGLRLIYYSQIVNDFQKGDIAEGYSVSREKKESFPLTVTSAQKNPTAFYLCASSIADFYNEQFFGPGTRLTVL.

The CDR3 protein is CAWSRGRYTGELFF. CDR3 in DNA: TGTGCCTGGAGTAGGGGGCGATACACCGGGGAGCTGTTTTTT. This chain connects TRBV30 to TRBJ2-2, with 7 positions matching TRBD1. Germline CDR1 is GTSNPN and CDR2 is SVGIG (reference sequence). V lost 2 bases and J lost 3; bases outside the gene matches: 3. CDR3 length: 14 amino acids. Full variable domain (remainder filled in from reference TRBV30 and TRBJ2-2): SQTIHQWPATLVQPVGSPLSLECTVEGTSNPNLYWYRQAAGRGLQLLFYSVGIGQISSEVPQNLSASRPQDRQFILSSKKLLLSDSGFYLCAWSRGRYTGELFFGEGSRLTVL.

The chain has TRBV30 and TRBJ1-2; a weak D match, TRBD1 (5 bases). From germline, CDR1 is GTSNPN and CDR2 SVGIG (reference sequence). This CDR3 has 13 amino acids. V was trimmed by 3 bases and J by 1 base, leaving 9 bases between them. CDR3 coding DNA: TGTGCCTGGAGCAGGGTTGATAACTATGGCTACACCTTC. This sequence encodes CAWSRVDNYGYTF.

The V gene is TRBV4-3, the J gene TRBJ2-2, with a possible D match to TRBD1 (5 bases). The CDR3 has 14 residues. Trimming took 1 base from V and 6 from J, leaving 9 bases between them. The germline gives CDR1 LGHNA, CDR2 YSLEER. CDR3 nucleotide sequence: TGCGCCAGCAGCCAAGGGACAATCTCCGGGGAGCTGTTTTTT. This codes for CASSQGTISGELFF.

In this sample, this clone turned up once. This chain uses TRBV6-9 with TRBJ1-2; possible D gene TRBD1, 5 bases. V shed 5 bases and J shed 5 bases, with 9 bases lying between them. The CDR3 sequence is 12 residues long. CDR1 and CDR2 from the germline V gene are MNHGY and SVAAGI. The CDR3 DNA is TGTGCCAGCAGTCGGGGGAATTATGGCTACACCTTC. Protein product: CASSRGNYGYTF.

The chain joins TRBV4-2 to TRBJ1-1; no firm D call. The V end was cut by 0 bases, the J end by 3 bases, with 11 bases between. The germline gives CDR1 LGHNA, CDR2 YNFKEQ. The CDR3 has 15 amino acids. Here the CDR3 DNA reads TGTGCCAGCAGCCAAGAGCTCGCAAGCTACACTGAAGCTTTCTTT. Translated: CASSQELASYTEAFF.

The chain combines TRBV27 with TRBJ2-6, with D hard to call. This CDR3 has 13 amino acids. Germline CDR1 and CDR2: MNHEY and SMNVEV (reference sequence). V shed 3 bases and J shed 2 bases, with 2 bases lying between them. The CDR3 DNA reads as TGTGCCAGCAGTTTTCCTGGGGCCAACGTCCTGACTTTC. Residues: CASSFPGANVLTF.

This clone ranks as medium-sized. The chain uses TRBV5-1 and TRBJ1-1, with unresolved D. CDR3 length: 14 residues. The V gene lost 3 bases and the J gene lost 0 bases, with 9 bases spanning the gap. Per germline, CDR1 SGHRS and CDR2 YFSETQ. CDR3 protein: CASSYGKVNTEAFF. The DNA of the CDR3 is TGCGCCAGCAGCTACGGGAAGGTGAACACTGAAGCTTTCTTT.